This entry lists 6 T cell receptor beta chains sequenced from one sample in a study of patients and donors after allogeneic stem cell transplantation. TCRdb processed the RT-PCR reads anew with MiXCR; each CDR3 protein has one entry. The table records about 150,000 distinct CDR3 sequences, about a third of them present only once. The sequenced sample was blood, either unsorted or a sorted T cell fraction (not recorded which). The receptors derive from a human donor who was either an allogeneic HSCT recipient or a stem cell or donor lymphocyte infusion donor (not recorded which). It is not recorded whose cells these are; they may come from a transplant donor.

The rearrangement links TRBV12-3 or TRBV12-4 to TRBJ2-1, with D maybe TRBD1 (5 bases). With 3 bases removed from V and 7 bases from J, the gap between germline ends came to 16 bases. The CDR3 consists of 15 residues. Here the CDR3 reads CASSFRAPGLNEQFF. For the CDR3, the DNA is TGTGCCAGCAGTTTCCGGGCTCCAGGGCTGAATGAGCAGTTCTTC.

V is TRBV19 and J is TRBJ1-1; TRBD1 aligns across 7 bases. J was trimmed by 1 base and V by 6 bases; bases with no gene match: 5. The germline gives CDR1 LNHDA, CDR2 SQIVND (reference sequence). This CDR3 region has 14 residues. The CDR3, as DNA: TGTGCCAGTAGGACGGGACAGAAGAACACTGAAGCTTTCTTT. The encoded protein is CASRTGQKNTEAFF.

This clonotype showed up just a few times. The rearrangement links TRBV12-3 or TRBV12-4 to TRBJ2-1; D possibly uses TRBD1 or TRBD2 (7 bases each). V was clipped by 6 bases and J by 7 bases, with 16 bases between them. The CDR3 loop spans 14 amino acids. The CDR3, as DNA: TGTGCCAGCAGGTCGACAGGGAGGGTGAATGAGCAGTTCTTC. Its protein is CASRSTGRVNEQFF.

The chain has TRBV20-1 and TRBJ1-5, with D tentatively TRBD1 (6 bases). The ends were cut back, 2 bases at V and 3 bases at J, with 14 bases in the middle. CDR3 size: 15 residues. Germline lookup yields CDR1 DFQATT and CDR2 SNEGSKA (reference sequence). The CDR3 protein is CSARSPYRVNQPQHF. The CDR3 DNA follows: TGCAGTGCTAGATCCCCATACAGGGTCAATCAGCCCCAGCATTTT.

This chain uses TRBV28 with TRBJ2-7; no clear D gene. The CDR3 contains 12 residues. CDR1 and CDR2 (germline): MDHEN, SYDVKM. Trimming left V 6 bases short and J 2 bases short, with 8 bases between. The CDR3 bases are TGTGCCAGCAGGGGCACAACCTACGAGCAGTACGTC. It encodes CASRGTTYEQYV.

The chain joins TRBV2 to TRBJ2-2, with D unresolved. Per the germline V gene, CDR1 is SNHLY and CDR2 is FYNNEI. V was trimmed by 8 bases and J by 1 base, leaving 5 bases between them. This CDR3 comprises 12 residues. CDR3 region: CASWENTGELFF. For the CDR3, the DNA is TGTGCCAGCTGGGAGAACACCGGGGAGCTGTTTTTT.